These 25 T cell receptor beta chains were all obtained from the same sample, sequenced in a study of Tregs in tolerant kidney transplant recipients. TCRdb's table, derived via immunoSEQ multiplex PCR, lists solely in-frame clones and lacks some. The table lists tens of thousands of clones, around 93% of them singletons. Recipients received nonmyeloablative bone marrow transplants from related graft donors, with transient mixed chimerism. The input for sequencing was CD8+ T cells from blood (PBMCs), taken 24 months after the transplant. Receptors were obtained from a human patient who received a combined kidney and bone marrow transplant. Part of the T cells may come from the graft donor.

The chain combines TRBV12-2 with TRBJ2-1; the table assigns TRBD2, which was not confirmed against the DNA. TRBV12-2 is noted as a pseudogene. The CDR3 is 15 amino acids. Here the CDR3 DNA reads TGTGCAAGTCGCTTAGCGGATCTAGCGGGAGTAGCCCTTTTCTTC. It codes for CASRLADLAGVALFF.

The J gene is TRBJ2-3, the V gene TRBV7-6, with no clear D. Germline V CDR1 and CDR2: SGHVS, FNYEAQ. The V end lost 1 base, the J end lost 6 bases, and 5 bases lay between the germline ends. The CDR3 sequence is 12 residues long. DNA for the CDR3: TGTGCCAGCAGCTTAGACAGCGATACGCAGTATTTT. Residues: CASSLDSDTQYF.

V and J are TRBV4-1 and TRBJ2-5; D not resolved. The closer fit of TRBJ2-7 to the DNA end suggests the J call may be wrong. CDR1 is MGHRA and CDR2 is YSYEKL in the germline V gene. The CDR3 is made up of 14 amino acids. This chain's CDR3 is CASSQDPRSHEQYF. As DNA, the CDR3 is TGCGCCAGCAGCCAAGATCCGAGATCCCACGAGCAGTACTTC.

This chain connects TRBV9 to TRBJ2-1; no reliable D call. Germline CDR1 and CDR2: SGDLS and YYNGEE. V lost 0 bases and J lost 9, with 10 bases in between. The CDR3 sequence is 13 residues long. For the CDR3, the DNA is TGTGCCAGCAGCGTAGTACGGGTGGGTGAGCAGTTCTTC. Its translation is CASSVVRVGEQFF.

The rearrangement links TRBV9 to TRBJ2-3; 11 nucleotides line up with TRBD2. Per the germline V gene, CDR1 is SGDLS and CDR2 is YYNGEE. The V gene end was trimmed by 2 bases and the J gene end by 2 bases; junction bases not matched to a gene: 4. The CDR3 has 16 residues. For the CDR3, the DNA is TGTGCCAGCAGCGTTTATAGCGGGGGGGCCACAGATACGCAGTATTTT. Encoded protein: CASSVYSGGATDTQYF.

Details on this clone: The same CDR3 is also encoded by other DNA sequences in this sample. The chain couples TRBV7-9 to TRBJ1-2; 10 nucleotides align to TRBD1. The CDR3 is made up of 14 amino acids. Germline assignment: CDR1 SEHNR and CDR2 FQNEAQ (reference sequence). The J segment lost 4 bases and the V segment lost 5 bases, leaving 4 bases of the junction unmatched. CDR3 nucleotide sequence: TGTGCCAGCAGCCCGGGACAGGGGTTCTATGGCTACACCTTC. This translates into CASSPGQGFYGYTF.

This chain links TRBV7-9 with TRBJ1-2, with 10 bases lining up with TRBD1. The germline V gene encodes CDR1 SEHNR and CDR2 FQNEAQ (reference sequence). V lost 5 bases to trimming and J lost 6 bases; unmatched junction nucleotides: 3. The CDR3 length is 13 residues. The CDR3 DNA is TGTGCCAGCAGCCTCGGGACAGGGGATGGCTACACCTTC. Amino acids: CASSLGTGDGYTF.

In nucleotides, the CDR3 is TGTGCCAGCAGCTTAAATCAGGGCAGGGGCGATGGGAATGGCTACACCTTC. Translated: CASSLNQGRGDGNGYTF. The rearrangement links TRBV7-9 to TRBJ1-2, with D tentatively TRBD1 (6 bases). Germline CDR1 and CDR2: SEHNR and FQNEAQ (reference sequence). Trimming removed 2 bases from V and 6 bases from J, with 22 bases in between. This CDR3 is built from 17 residues.

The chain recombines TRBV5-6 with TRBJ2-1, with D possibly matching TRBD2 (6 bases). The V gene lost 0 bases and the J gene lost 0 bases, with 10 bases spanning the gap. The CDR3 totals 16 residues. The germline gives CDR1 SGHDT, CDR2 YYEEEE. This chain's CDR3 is CASSLVDSGSYNEQFF. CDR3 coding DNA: TGTGCCAGCAGCTTGGTAGATAGCGGCTCCTACAATGAGCAGTTCTTC.

CDR3 DNA sequence: TGTGCCAGCAGTTTATCCATAGCGGGGGGGCCTGGAGATACGCAGTATTTT. It is translated as CASSLSIAGGPGDTQYF. The genes are TRBV27 and TRBJ2-3; 11 nucleotides agree with TRBD2. The CDR3 runs 17 residues. From germline, CDR1 is MNHEY and CDR2 SMNVEV (reference sequence). V gave up 0 bases and J gave up 5 bases; unmatched junction bases: 7.

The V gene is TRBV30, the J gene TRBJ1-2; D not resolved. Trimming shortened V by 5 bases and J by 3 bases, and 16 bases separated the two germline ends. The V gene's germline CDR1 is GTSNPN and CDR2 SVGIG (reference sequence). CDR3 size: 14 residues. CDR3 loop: CAWAEGARHYGYTF. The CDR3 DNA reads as TGTGCCTGGGCCGAGGGTGCGCGTCACTATGGCTACACCTTC. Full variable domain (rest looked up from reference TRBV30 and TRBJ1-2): SQTIHQWPATLVQPVGSPLSLECTVEGTSNPNLYWYRQAAGRGLQLLFYSVGIGQISSEVPQNLSASRPQDRQFILSSKKLLLSDSGFYLCAWAEGARHYGYTFGSGTRLTVV.

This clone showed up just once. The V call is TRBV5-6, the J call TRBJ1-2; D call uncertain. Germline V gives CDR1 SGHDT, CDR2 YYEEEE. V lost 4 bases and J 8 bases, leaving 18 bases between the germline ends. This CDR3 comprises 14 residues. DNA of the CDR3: TGTGCCAGCAGCCTCTTGCGGGCAATCGTCGGCTACACCTTC. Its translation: CASSLLRAIVGYTF.

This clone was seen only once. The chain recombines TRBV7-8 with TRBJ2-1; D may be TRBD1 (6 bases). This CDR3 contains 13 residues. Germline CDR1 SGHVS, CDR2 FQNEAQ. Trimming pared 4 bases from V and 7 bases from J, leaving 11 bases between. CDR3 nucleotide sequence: TGTGCCAGCAGCTACGACAGGAGGAATGAGCAGTTCTTC. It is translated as CASSYDRRNEQFF.

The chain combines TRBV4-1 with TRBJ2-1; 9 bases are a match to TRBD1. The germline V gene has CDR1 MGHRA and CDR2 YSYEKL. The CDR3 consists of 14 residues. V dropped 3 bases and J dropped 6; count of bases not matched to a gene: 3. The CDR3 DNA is TGCGCCAGCAGCCAGCTACAGGGGGCCAATGAGCAGTTCTTC. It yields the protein CASSQLQGANEQFF.

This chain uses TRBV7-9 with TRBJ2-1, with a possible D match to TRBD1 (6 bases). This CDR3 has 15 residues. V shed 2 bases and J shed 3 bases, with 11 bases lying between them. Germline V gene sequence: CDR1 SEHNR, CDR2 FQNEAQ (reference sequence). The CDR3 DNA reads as TGTGCCAGCAGCTTAACAGGGAAGAGCTACAATGAGCAGTTCTTC. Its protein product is CASSLTGKSYNEQFF.

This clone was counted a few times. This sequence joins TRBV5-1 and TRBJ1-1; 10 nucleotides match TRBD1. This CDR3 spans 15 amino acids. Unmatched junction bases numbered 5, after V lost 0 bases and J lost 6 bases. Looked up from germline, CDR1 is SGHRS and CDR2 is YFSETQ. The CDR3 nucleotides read TGCGCCAGCAGCTTGGGGACAGGGGGGTCGGCTGAAGCTTTCTTT. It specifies CASSLGTGGSAEAFF. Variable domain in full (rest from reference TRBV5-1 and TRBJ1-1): KAGVTQTPRYLIKTRGQQVTLSCSPISGHRSVSWYQQTPGQGLQFLFEYFSETQRNKGNFPGRFSGRQFSNSRSEMNVSTLELGDSALYLCASSLGTGGSAEAFFGQGTRLTVV.

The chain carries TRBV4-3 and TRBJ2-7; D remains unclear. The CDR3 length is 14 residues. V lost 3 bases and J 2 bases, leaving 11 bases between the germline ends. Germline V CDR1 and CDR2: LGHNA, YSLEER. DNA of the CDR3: TGCGCCAGCAGCCAGCTGGGCTTCCCCTACGAGCAGTACTTC. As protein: CASSQLGFPYEQYF.

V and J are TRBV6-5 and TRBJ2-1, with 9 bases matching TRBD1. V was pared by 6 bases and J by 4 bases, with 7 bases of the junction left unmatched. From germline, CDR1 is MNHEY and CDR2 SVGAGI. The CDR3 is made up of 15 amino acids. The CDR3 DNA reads TGTGCCAGCAGCATCACAGGGGGCCTATACAATGAGCAGTTCTTC. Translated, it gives CASSITGGLYNEQFF.

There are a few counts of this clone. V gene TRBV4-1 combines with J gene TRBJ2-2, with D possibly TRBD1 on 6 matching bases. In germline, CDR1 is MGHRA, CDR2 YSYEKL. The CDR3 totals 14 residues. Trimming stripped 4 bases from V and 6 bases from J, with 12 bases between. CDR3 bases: TGCGCCAGCAGCCGGTCAGGGGTTCCCGGGGAGCTGTTTTTT. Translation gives CASSRSGVPGELFF.

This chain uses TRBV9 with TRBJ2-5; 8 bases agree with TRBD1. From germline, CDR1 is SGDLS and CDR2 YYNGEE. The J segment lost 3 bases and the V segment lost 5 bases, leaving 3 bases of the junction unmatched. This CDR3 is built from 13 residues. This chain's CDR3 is CASSETGEETQYF. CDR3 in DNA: TGTGCCAGCAGTGAGACAGGGGAAGAGACCCAGTACTTC.

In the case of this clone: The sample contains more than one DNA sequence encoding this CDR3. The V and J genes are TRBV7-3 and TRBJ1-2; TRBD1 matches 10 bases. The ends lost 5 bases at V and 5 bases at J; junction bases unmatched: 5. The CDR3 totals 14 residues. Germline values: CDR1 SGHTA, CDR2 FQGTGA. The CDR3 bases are TGTGCCAGCAGCCCTGGGACAGGGGATTATGGCTACACCTTC. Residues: CASSPGTGDYGYTF.

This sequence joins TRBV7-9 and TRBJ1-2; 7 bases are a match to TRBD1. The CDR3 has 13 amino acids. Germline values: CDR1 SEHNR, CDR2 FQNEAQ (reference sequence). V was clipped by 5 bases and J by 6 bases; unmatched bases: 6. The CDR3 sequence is CASSHGTANGYTF. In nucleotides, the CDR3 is TGTGCCAGCAGCCACGGGACAGCGAATGGCTACACCTTC.

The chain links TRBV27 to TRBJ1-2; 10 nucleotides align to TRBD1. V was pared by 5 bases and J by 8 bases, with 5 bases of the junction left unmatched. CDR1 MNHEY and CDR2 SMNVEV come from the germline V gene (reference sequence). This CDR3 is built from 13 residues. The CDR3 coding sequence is TGTGCCAGCAGTGGGGACAGGGGCTGGGGCTACACCTTC. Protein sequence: CASSGDRGWGYTF.

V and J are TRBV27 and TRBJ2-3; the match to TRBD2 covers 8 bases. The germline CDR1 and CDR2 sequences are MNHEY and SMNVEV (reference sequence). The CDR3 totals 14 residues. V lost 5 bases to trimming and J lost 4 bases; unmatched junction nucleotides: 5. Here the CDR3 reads CASSLSGGADTQYF. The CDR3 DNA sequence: TGTGCCAGCAGTCTGAGCGGGGGTGCAGATACGCAGTATTTT.

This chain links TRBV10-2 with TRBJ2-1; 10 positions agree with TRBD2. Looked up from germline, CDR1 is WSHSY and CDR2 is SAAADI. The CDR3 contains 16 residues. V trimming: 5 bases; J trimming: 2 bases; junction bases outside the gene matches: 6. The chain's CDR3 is CASSTTGTSAYNEQFF. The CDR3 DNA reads TGCGCCAGCAGTACTACCGGGACTAGCGCCTACAATGAGCAGTTCTTC.